A single sample gave rise to the 13 T cell receptor beta chains below, sequenced in a study of CXCR3-negative and CXCR3-positive naive CD8 T cells. Overall study findings and caveats: Researchers report that CXCR3-positive naive cells carry more hydrophobic TRB CDR3s than CXCR3-negative naive cells.

The TRB cDNA libraries were prepared by 5' RACE with UMI labels. TCRdb reprocessed the 5' RACE reads; each CDR3 protein has one entry and no DNA is given. This table holds some 140,000 distinct CDR3 sequences. These receptors' targets are unknown. Sequenced: naive CXCR3+ CD8+ T cells from blood. The subset denotes: CD45RO-CCR7+CD27+CD95- naive CD8+ T cells expressing CXCR3 (TNR3+). Every receptor here comes from a human donor in good health. Some clones in this sample may be carry-over from other donors' samples.

V is TRBV29-1 and J is TRBJ2-1; the TRBD2 assignment by TCRdb is unverifiable without DNA. The germline V gene has CDR1 SQVTM and CDR2 ANQGSEA. The CDR3 covers 15 residues. The CDR3 region is CRVEFLAGGPREQFF.

The V gene is TRBV5-5, the J gene TRBJ2-7; TCRdb's D call of TRBD2 is untestable without DNA. Germline V CDR1 and CDR2: SGHKS, YYEKEE (reference sequence). The CDR3 runs to 15 residues. CDR3 protein: CASSLLAGLGYEQYF. Full variable domain (missing parts from reference TRBV5-5 and TRBJ2-7): DAGVTQSPTHLIKTRGQQVTLRCSPISGHKSVSWYQQVLGQGPQFIFQYYEKEERGRGNFPDRFSARQFPNYSSELNVNALLLGDSALYLCASSLLAGLGYEQYFGPGTRLTVT.

The chain joins TRBV7-8 to TRBJ1-1; the TCRdb D gene call, TRBD1, has no DNA to confirm it. The CDR3 totals 13 residues. Per the germline V gene, CDR1 is SGHVS and CDR2 is FQNEAQ. The CDR3 sequence is CASSSMDILGGFF.

The chain joins TRBV5-4 to TRBJ2-5; the D call of TRBD1 rests on TCRdb alone, since no DNA is present to check it. Germline V gene sequence: CDR1 SGHNT, CDR2 YYREEE (reference sequence). CDR3 length equals 15 residues. The CDR3 spells CASSLEGGPQETQYF.

V gene TRBV21-1 combines with J gene TRBJ1-2. TRBV21-1 is reported as a pseudogene. The CDR3 is made up of 13 amino acids. Here the CDR3 reads CASSLRGGYGYTF.

This chain connects TRBV12-3 or TRBV12-4 to TRBJ2-7. This CDR3 region has 13 residues. CDR3 sequence reads: CASSFGGSYEQYF.

The chain is built from TRBV6-6 and TRBJ2-2; the TCRdb call, TRBD2, lacks DNA for checking. The CDR3 consists of 16 residues. Germline CDR1 and CDR2: MNHNY and SVGAGI (reference sequence). The CDR3 sequence is CASSGLGGGKAGELFF.

The V gene is TRBV20-1, the J gene TRBJ1-1. CDR1 is DFQATT, CDR2 SNEGSKA, per germline (reference sequence). The CDR3 runs to 12 residues. This CDR3 is CSAPWGNTEAFF.

The V gene is TRBV5-1, the J gene TRBJ2-2. Per germline, CDR1 SGHRS and CDR2 YFSETQ. The CDR3 runs to 14 residues. The CDR3 protein is CASSFRRNTGELFF.

This chain uses TRBV13 with TRBJ2-7; checking the TCRdb D call of TRBD2 is not possible without DNA. CDR1 is PRHDT and CDR2 is FYEKMQ in the germline V gene (reference sequence). CDR3 length: 17 residues. The CDR3 loop reads CASSNLSAAGGPGEQYF.

The gene calls are TRBV6-5 and TRBJ2-3; the D gene TCRdb calls, TRBD2, cannot be checked with no DNA. The CDR3 covers 14 residues. The germline V gene encodes CDR1 MNHEY and CDR2 SVGAGI. The CDR3 sequence: CASSYSSRAGTQYF.

The rearrangement joins TRBV2 to TRBJ2-7. The germline gives CDR1 SNHLY, CDR2 FYNNEI. The CDR3 runs to 11 residues. CDR3 amino acids: CASSEVGDQYF.

This chain links TRBV12-3 or TRBV12-4 with TRBJ1-1; TCRdb's assignment of TRBD1 cannot be checked, as there is no DNA. CDR3 length: 15 residues. CDR3 in amino acids: CASSLGGGAGTEAFF.